This T cell receptor beta chain came from a study of blood T cell repertoires in COVID-19. Looking at the study overall: Recovered status in Cohort 3 required two negative PCRs, clearance, or symptom resolution. Researchers got acute and convalescent COVID-19 samples from the United States, Italy and Spain.

The V gene's germline CDR1 is MGHRA and CDR2 YSYEKL. The CDR3 spans 16 residues. J was trimmed by 6 bases and V by 0 bases; bases with no gene match: 7. Original analysis: Nucleated cell counts were estimated from reference gene primer amplification. Repertoires were generated with immunoSEQ multiplex PCR, while TCRdb's copy carries only in-frame clones and drops some. V, J and clone size were drawn from that table, and D and trimming were deduced from the DNA. The table has about 190,000 clones, 86% seen once. Participants' reported clinical history set cohort assignment. Sequences were obtained from PBMCs or T cells enriched from blood (not recorded which). The TCR was taken from a woman between 35 and 50 years old in a cohort exposed to, infected with or recovered from COVID-19 (not recorded which). The chain combines TRBV4-1 with TRBJ2-5; 10 bases align to TRBD2. The CDR3 loop reads CASSQDPAGGKKTQYF. Here the CDR3 DNA reads TGCGCCAGCAGCCAAGACCCAGCGGGAGGGAAGAAGACCCAGTACTTC.